This TCR beta chain is drawn from a study of T cell responses to AZD1222 COVID-19 vaccine. V was shortened by 4 bases and J by 4 bases, with 20 bases between the two germline ends. CDR1 and CDR2 from the germline V gene are SGHRS and YFSETQ. This CDR3 is 16 amino acids long. Clones were read by immunoSEQ multiplex PCR, and TCRdb kept only the in-frame ones, dropping some. Altogether 50,000 or so clones are present, approximately 88% being singletons, with the ten largest covering roughly 14%. The clonotype was recovered from an adult in good health. The chain uses TRBV5-1 and TRBJ1-1, with D possibly being TRBD1 (5 bases). The sequences come from peripheral blood, collected on day 0 of AZD1222 vaccination. CDR3: CASSSGGAGVGTEAFF. The CDR3 DNA reads as TGCGCCAGCAGCAGTGGAGGTGCGGGGGTGGGCACTGAAGCTTTCTTT.